The 24 T cell receptor beta chains listed next were all sequenced from one sample in a study of T cell responses to AZD1222 COVID-19 vaccine (dated by TCRdb to about 2021). The protocol used for the library was the immunoSEQ multiplex PCR assay. The table comes from immuneACCESS by way of TCRdb, which keeps in-frame sequences with V and J called. Part of the clones is missing from these tables; in studies checked, under half for an unresolved V gene and the rest for unknown reasons. The sample table records some 100,000 clones; 75% to 90% of these occur just once. Together, the top ten hold 7.1% of the sample. Read against the paper, the sample's time point label means: about 28 days (+/-7) after the second vaccine dose. The material sequenced was peripheral blood, taken 28 days after the second AZD1222 dose. The receptors here all came from an adult who received the AZD1222 COVID-19 vaccine.

This clone was detected once. The CDR3: CASSSLNPAYGYTF. CDR3 coding DNA: TGCGCCAGCAGCTCCCTGAACCCGGCCTATGGCTACACCTTC. V gene TRBV5-1 combines with J gene TRBJ1-2; no reliable D call. The CDR3 is 14 residues long. Trimming took 3 bases from V and 4 from J, leaving 13 bases between them. Germline V gene sequence: CDR1 SGHRS, CDR2 YFSETQ.

Concerning this clone: The same CDR3 also results from other DNA sequences found in this sample. J is TRBJ2-7 and V is TRBV7-2; D might be TRBD1 (5 bases). V dropped 4 bases and J dropped 4 bases, with 8 bases sitting between them. The CDR3 extends over 12 amino acids. The germline gives CDR1 SGHTA, CDR2 FQGNSA. The CDR3 nucleotides read TGTGCCAGCAGCTCCCAGGGATACGAGCAGTACTTC. It is translated as CASSSQGYEQYF.

V is TRBV7-2 and J is TRBJ2-3; 9 bases align to TRBD2. Germline V CDR1 and CDR2: SGHTA, FQGNSA. The ends lost 5 bases at V and 7 bases at J; junction bases unmatched: 10. This CDR3 contains 15 residues. The DNA for the CDR3 is TGTGCCAGCAGCCCCTTAGCGGGGGAGGGAAATACGCAGTATTTT. Amino acid sequence: CASSPLAGEGNTQYF. Together with reference TRBV7-2 and TRBJ2-3, the CDR3 gives the full variable domain: GAGVSQSPSNKVTEKGKDVELRCDPISGHTALYWYRQSLGQGLEFLIYFQGNSAPDKSGLPSDRFSAERTGGSVSTLTIQRTQQEDSAVYLCASSPLAGEGNTQYFGPGTRLTVL.

The gene calls are TRBV5-1 and TRBJ2-2; 11 positions agree with TRBD2. V was clipped by 4 bases and J by 6 bases; unmatched bases: 8. CDR1 SGHRS and CDR2 YFSETQ come from the germline V gene. The CDR3 spans 16 residues. CDR3 residues: CASSLLTSGNPGELFF. CDR3 DNA sequence: TGCGCCAGCAGCCTTTTGACTAGCGGGAATCCCGGGGAGCTGTTTTTT.

For this clone: Because the CDR3 is missing its conserved closing phenylalanine or tryptophan, this is likely a read error. No DNA is shown, since the ends of the CDR3 on it are uncertain; the CDR3 is the one TCRdb lists. The chain recombines TRBV2 with TRBJ2-4; TRBD2 is the table's D call and was not checked against the DNA. CDR1 and CDR2 from the germline V gene are SNHLY and FYNNEI. Inclusive of both ends, the CDR3 amounts to 13 amino acids. The chain's CDR3 is CASSPTSGSSWGV.

This chain connects TRBV27 to TRBJ1-5; D is possibly TRBD1 (5 bases). CDR3 length: 14 amino acids. Germline CDR1 is MNHEY and CDR2 is SMNVEV (reference sequence). Trimming removed 5 bases from V and 6 bases from J, with 14 bases in between. The CDR3, as DNA: TGTGCCAGCAGTAACCTCGGGGGAGGTCAGCCCCAGCATTTT. This encodes CASSNLGGGQPQHF.

The gene calls are TRBV29-1 and TRBJ1-1; the D is unclear. The CDR3 has 12 residues. With 5 bases removed from V and 3 bases from J, the gap between germline ends came to 10 bases. CDR1 is SQVTM and CDR2 is ANQGSEA in the germline V gene. CDR3 in amino acids: CSVWLSDTEAFF. CDR3 bases: TGCAGCGTTTGGTTGTCGGACACTGAAGCTTTCTTT.

This clone was seen a handful of times. The chain combines TRBV2 with TRBJ1-1, with no clear D. Germline CDR1 SNHLY, CDR2 FYNNEI. The length of the CDR3 is 13 residues. The ends were cut back, 4 bases at V and 1 base at J, with 7 bases in the middle. CDR3: CASSVEENTEAFF. The CDR3 DNA reads as TGTGCCAGCAGTGTGGAAGAGAACACTGAAGCTTTCTTT.

This chain connects TRBV2 to TRBJ2-1, with 10 bases identical to TRBD2. Germline trimming cut 6 bases from V and 8 bases from J; bases unmatched to any gene: 10. The CDR3 contains 15 residues. Looked up from germline, CDR1 is SNHLY and CDR2 is FYNNEI. The CDR3 reads CASREREGRHDEQFF. DNA for the CDR3: TGTGCCAGCAGGGAGCGGGAGGGCCGACATGATGAGCAGTTCTTC. The variable domain in full, with the rest retrieved from reference TRBV2 and TRBJ2-1, is EPEVTQTPSHQVTQMGQEVILRCVPISNHLYFYWYRQILGQKVEFLVSFYNNEISEKSEIFDDQFSVERPDGSNFTLKIRSTKLEDSAMYFCASREREGRHDEQFFGPGTRLTVL.

The J gene is TRBJ2-3, the V gene TRBV5-8, with 8 nucleotides matching TRBD1. V lost 4 bases and J lost 4; bases outside the gene matches: 5. Germline CDR1 and CDR2: SGHTS and YDEGEE. This CDR3 spans 14 amino acids. This CDR3 reads CASSSGQGSDTQYF. The DNA of the CDR3 is TGTGCCAGCAGCAGCGGACAGGGATCAGATACGCAGTATTTT. The full variable domain, in which reference TRBV5-8 and TRBJ2-3 provide the parts outside the CDR3, is EAGVTQSPTHLIKTRGQQATLRCSPISGHTSVYWYQQALGLGLQFLLWYDEGEERNRGNFPPRFSGRQFPNYSSELNVNALELEDSALYLCASSSGQGSDTQYFGPGTRLTVL.

V gene TRBV15 combines with J gene TRBJ1-1; no clear D gene. Germline assignment: CDR1 LNHNV and CDR2 YYDKDF (reference sequence). CDR3 length: 14 amino acids. Deletions cut 3 bases from V and 0 bases from J, with 8 bases between. The CDR3 DNA reads TGTGCCACCAGCAGGGACGTAGTGAACACTGAAGCTTTCTTT. Translated: CATSRDVVNTEAFF.

The chain couples TRBV4-2 to TRBJ1-2, with 9 bases that match TRBD1. Germline CDR1 reads LGHNA; CDR2 reads YNFKEQ. This CDR3 has 14 amino acids. Unmatched junction bases numbered 0, after V lost 0 bases and J lost 4 bases. CDR3 residues: CASSQETGGYGYTF. The CDR3 DNA reads TGTGCCAGCAGCCAAGAGACAGGGGGCTATGGCTACACCTTC.

V gene TRBV7-2 combines with J gene TRBJ2-5; D is ambiguous. Germline V gene data show CDR1 as SGHTA and CDR2 as FQGNSA. Trimming cost V 5 bases and J 5 bases, with 12 bases left between them. The CDR3 extends over 13 amino acids. The CDR3 loop reads CASSLTRLETQYF. The DNA of the CDR3 is TGTGCCAGCAGCCTAACTCGATTGGAGACCCAGTACTTC.

V gene TRBV10-1 combines with J gene TRBJ1-3; D perhaps matches TRBD1 (5 bases). Trimming shortened V by 3 bases and J by 0 bases, and 12 bases separated the two germline ends. The germline gives CDR1 WNHNN, CDR2 SYGVQD (reference sequence). The CDR3 runs 16 residues. CDR3 residues: CASSDPQGGSGNTIYF. CDR3 sequence (DNA): TGCGCCAGCAGTGATCCCCAGGGAGGCTCTGGAAACACCATATATTTT.

This rearrangement joins TRBV4-1 to TRBJ1-2, with D possibly TRBD1 on 6 matching bases. V dropped 3 bases and J dropped 4 bases, with 18 bases sitting between them. CDR1 is MGHRA, CDR2 YSYEKL, per germline. The CDR3 sequence is 16 residues long. The CDR3 coding sequence is TGCGCCAGCAGCCACGCCGGGACAACAAACCGCTATGGCTACACCTTC. It is translated as CASSHAGTTNRYGYTF.

The V and J genes are TRBV28 and TRBJ2-7; 13 bases are a match to TRBD2. This CDR3 has 17 amino acids. The J segment lost 3 bases and the V segment lost 10 bases, leaving 15 bases of the junction unmatched. The V gene's germline CDR1 is MDHEN and CDR2 SYDVKM. The chain's CDR3 is CAIAGTGGLAGSYEQYF. The CDR3 nucleotides are TGTGCCATAGCCGGGACAGGGGGACTAGCGGGGAGCTACGAGCAGTACTTC.

The genes are TRBV5-1 and TRBJ1-2; tentatively, D is TRBD1 (5 bases). Between the trimmed V and J ends, which lost 1 base and 4 bases, there was a span of 11 bases. The CDR3 loop spans 14 amino acids. Germline V gives CDR1 SGHRS, CDR2 YFSETQ. The CDR3 protein is CASSLLQGGYGYTF. The CDR3 nucleotides are TGCGCCAGCAGCTTGCTTCAGGGCGGCTATGGCTACACCTTC.

This clone was counted only a few times. J is TRBJ2-7 and V is TRBV12-3 or TRBV12-4; TRBD2 is a possible D gene (6 bases). This CDR3 region has 13 residues. Trimming cost V 3 bases and J 2 bases, with 8 bases left between them. CDR3 DNA sequence: TGTGCCAGCAGTTTTGGAGGGACCTACGAGCAGTACTTC. Its translation: CASSFGGTYEQYF.

The chain has TRBV12-2 and TRBJ2-6; the table names TRBD1, a call not compared with the DNA. TRBV12-2 is designated a pseudogene. The CDR3 spans 20 residues. The CDR3 spells CASRSGVYRGTSSGANVLTF. In DNA, the CDR3 is TGTGCAAGTCGCTCCGGAGTATACAGGGGGACCAGCTCTGGGGCCAACGTCCTGACTTTC.

The chain uses TRBV28 and TRBJ1-5; no clear D. V lost 6 bases to trimming and J lost 7 bases, with 16 bases between them. The CDR3 spans 14 residues. CDR1 is MDHEN and CDR2 is SYDVKM in the germline V gene. This CDR3 is CASSLSGLSQPQHF. DNA of the CDR3: TGTGCCAGCAGCCTTTCTGGGCTCTCGCAGCCCCAGCATTTT.

CDR3 bases: TGTGCCAGTAGTCCCCAACTACGGGGGCAAAGCTATGGCTACACCTTC. It specifies CASSPQLRGQSYGYTF. The chain uses TRBV19 and TRBJ1-2; tentative D call: TRBD1 (6 bases). CDR3 length: 16 residues. V shed 5 bases and J shed 4 bases, with 20 bases lying between them. Germline-derived CDR1 and CDR2 are LNHDA and SQIVND (reference sequence).

The rearrangement links TRBV28 to TRBJ2-2; D is undetermined. The CDR3 spans 14 residues. The germline gives CDR1 MDHEN, CDR2 SYDVKM. V was clipped by 8 bases and J by 6 bases, with 16 bases between them. The CDR3 coding sequence is TGTGCCAGCTATTTCCAGTCTCGCCCCGGGGAGCTGTTTTTT. It translates to CASYFQSRPGELFF.

The chain couples TRBV28 to TRBJ2-7; 8 bases agree with TRBD1. CDR3 length equals 16 residues. Germline V gene lookup returns CDR1 MDHEN and CDR2 SYDVKM. J lost 2 bases, V lost 4 bases, and 10 bases had no gene match. The CDR3 is CASSSDKWTGPYEQYF. The CDR3 bases are TGTGCCAGCAGTTCCGATAAGTGGACAGGGCCCTACGAGCAGTACTTC.

The rearrangement uses TRBV2 and TRBJ2-1; no firm D call. Germline values: CDR1 SNHLY, CDR2 FYNNEI. The CDR3 spans 11 residues. V lost 6 bases to trimming and J lost 12 bases, with 12 bases between them. For the CDR3, the DNA is TGTGCCAGCAGAATAGACCTTGTGCAGTTCTTC. This codes for CASRIDLVQFF.